Below, 30 T cell receptor beta chains from the same sample are listed, as sequenced in a study of OX40 agonist ivuxolimab in advanced cancers. Profiling relied on immunoSEQ multiplex PCR, and the TCRdb table lists in-frame clones only, not all of them. Altogether 43,000 or so clones are present, 88% being singletons, with the ten largest covering around an eighth. The starting material was CD4+ or CD8+ T cells sorted from blood, obtained in a trial of the OX40 agonist ivuxolimab. Receptors originate from an adult with an advanced solid tumor such as melanoma, head and neck, liver or kidney cancer.

V and J are TRBV19 and TRBJ1-5, with D perhaps matching TRBD1 (5 bases). V was pared by 1 base and J by 5 bases, with 21 bases between. The CDR3 length is 18 residues. The germline gives CDR1 LNHDA, CDR2 SQIVND (reference sequence). CDR3 sequence: CASSIVFEGSSGDQPQHF. CDR3 DNA sequence: TGTGCCAGTAGTATAGTATTTGAGGGGTCCAGCGGGGATCAGCCCCAGCATTTT.

CDR3 sequence (DNA): TGTGCCAGCAGCGTTGGCTACACAGATACGCAGTATTTT. This translates into CASSVGYTDTQYF. The chain has TRBV9 and TRBJ2-3, with unresolved D. Germline V gives CDR1 SGDLS, CDR2 YYNGEE. This CDR3 has 13 residues. V lost 2 bases and J lost 2, with 6 bases in between.

The chain combines TRBV28 with TRBJ2-7; 9 positions match TRBD1. The J segment lost 4 bases and the V segment lost 6 bases, leaving 4 bases of the junction unmatched. Germline V lookup: CDR1 MDHEN, CDR2 SYDVKM. CDR3 length: 13 residues. CDR3 amino acids: CASRRQGGYEQYF. The DNA for the CDR3 is TGTGCCAGCAGACGACAGGGGGGGTACGAGCAGTACTTC.

The chain couples TRBV10-3 to TRBJ1-6, with D perhaps matching TRBD1 (5 bases). V dropped 5 bases and J dropped 8 bases, with 13 bases sitting between them. Germline V lookup: CDR1 ENHRY, CDR2 SYGVKD. This CDR3 is built from 14 residues. The chain's CDR3 is CAISSKGSDSPLHF. CDR3 bases: TGTGCCATCAGTTCAAAGGGGTCGGATTCACCCCTCCACTTT.

The chain carries TRBV19 and TRBJ2-4; 9 bases are shared with TRBD1. The CDR3 contains 13 residues. Unmatched junction bases numbered 6, after V lost 7 bases and J lost 8 bases. Germline CDR1 LNHDA, CDR2 SQIVND (reference sequence). The DNA for the CDR3 is TGTGCCAGTAACACGGACAGGGGAGACATTCAGTACTTC. This translates into CASNTDRGDIQYF.

The V gene is TRBV5-1, the J gene TRBJ2-7; D not resolved. Trimming took 1 base from V and 0 from J, leaving 14 bases between them. The CDR3 length is 16 residues. Germline assignment: CDR1 SGHRS and CDR2 YFSETQ. The chain's CDR3 is CASSLIVSSASYEQYF. DNA of the CDR3: TGCGCCAGCAGCTTGATAGTTTCCTCGGCCTCCTACGAGCAGTACTTC.

This clone was counted once. CDR3 residues: CASSFNAGGVGFNEQFF. For the CDR3, the DNA is TGTGCCAGCAGCTTTAATGCGGGAGGGGTGGGGTTCAATGAGCAGTTCTTC. The chain carries TRBV7-2 and TRBJ2-1; 9 bases fit TRBD2. This CDR3 has 17 residues. Looked up from germline, CDR1 is SGHTA and CDR2 is FQGNSA. V dropped 3 bases and J dropped 6; count of bases not matched to a gene: 12.

The V gene is TRBV6-5, the J gene TRBJ2-3; 7 bases align to TRBD1. Germline trimming cut 5 bases from V and 3 bases from J; bases unmatched to any gene: 5. The CDR3 length is 14 residues. Per germline, CDR1 MNHEY and CDR2 SVGAGI. As DNA, the CDR3 is TGTGCCAGCAGTGCCAGGGGGTCGACAGATACGCAGTATTTT. Its translation: CASSARGSTDTQYF.

The chain combines TRBV19 with TRBJ2-7; 10 nucleotides match TRBD2. Germline loops: CDR1 LNHDA, CDR2 SQIVND (reference sequence). This CDR3 is 17 amino acids long. V was clipped by 4 bases and J by 2 bases; unmatched bases: 11. CDR3 protein: CASSKSGRARIAYEQYF. CDR3 sequence (DNA): TGTGCCAGTAGTAAGAGCGGGAGGGCCCGAATCGCCTACGAGCAGTACTTC.

The sample holds a few counts of this clone. The CDR3 DNA is TGCAGCGTTAGGACGGGCTCCTACGAGCAGTACTTC. Translating it yields CSVRTGSYEQYF. The rearrangement uses TRBV29-1 and TRBJ2-7; no clear D. CDR3 length: 12 amino acids. The V gene's germline CDR1 is SQVTM and CDR2 ANQGSEA. Trimming removed 5 bases from V and 0 bases from J, with 8 bases in between.

The rearrangement links TRBV28 to TRBJ2-7, with TRBD1 as a possible D gene (6 bases). CDR1 and CDR2 (germline): MDHEN, SYDVKM. V dropped 2 bases and J dropped 7 bases, with 15 bases sitting between them. This CDR3 has 14 residues. The CDR3 protein is CASSLPNRVREQYF. As DNA, the CDR3 is TGTGCCAGCAGTTTACCCAACAGGGTTAGAGAGCAGTACTTC.

The J gene is TRBJ2-2, the V gene TRBV7-9, with a possible D match to TRBD2 (6 bases). Per germline, CDR1 SEHNR and CDR2 FQNEAQ (reference sequence). The CDR3 spans 16 residues. V was shortened by 0 bases and J by 4 bases, with 12 bases between the two germline ends. In DNA, the CDR3 is TGTGCCAGCAGCTTAGCTGGGGGAGGCGGCACCGGGGAGCTGTTTTTT. Residues: CASSLAGGGGTGELFF.

This chain links TRBV28 with TRBJ1-1; 7 nucleotides agree with TRBD1. Germline values: CDR1 MDHEN, CDR2 SYDVKM. The CDR3 contains 12 residues. The ends lost 8 bases at V and 0 bases at J; junction bases unmatched: 0. The CDR3 protein is CASGTVNTEAFF. CDR3 nucleotides: TGTGCCAGCGGGACAGTGAACACTGAAGCTTTCTTT.

The chain employs TRBV28 and TRBJ2-7; possibly TRBD2 for D (7 bases). The CDR3 sequence is 15 residues long. The germline CDR1 and CDR2 sequences are MDHEN and SYDVKM. Trimming cost V 2 bases and J 3 bases, with 14 bases left between them. In DNA, the CDR3 is TGTGCCAGCAGTTTAGGGGGGGCAGGGAACTACGAGCAGTACTTC. Amino acids: CASSLGGAGNYEQYF. Full variable domain (outside the CDR3, taken from reference TRBV28 and TRBJ2-7): DVKVTQSSRYLVKRTGEKVFLECVQDMDHENMFWYRQDPGLGLRLIYFSYDVKMKEKGDIPEGYSVSREKKERFSLILESASTNQTSMYLCASSLGGAGNYEQYFGPGTRLTVT.

This clone was detected once. This chain connects TRBV10-3 to TRBJ2-1; 14 bases are a match to TRBD2. Germline loops: CDR1 ENHRY, CDR2 SYGVKD. This CDR3 region has 16 residues. V was clipped by 8 bases and J by 5 bases; unmatched bases: 8. CDR3: CAIRTSGRYRDNEQFF. The CDR3 DNA reads TGTGCCATCCGGACTAGCGGGAGGTACAGGGACAATGAGCAGTTCTTC.

This clone was seen just once. This sequence joins TRBV5-8 and TRBJ2-4; D possibly corresponds to TRBD2 (5 bases). The length of the CDR3 is 15 residues. Deletions cut 10 bases from V and 1 base from J, with 18 bases between. CDR1 is SGHTS and CDR2 is YDEGEE in the germline V gene. The CDR3 sequence: CAYGGLPRAKNIQYF. The CDR3 DNA follows: TGTGCCTACGGCGGGCTCCCGAGGGCCAAAAACATTCAGTACTTC.

The chain combines TRBV19 with TRBJ1-6; D is ambiguous. The ends were cut back, 0 bases at V and 8 bases at J, with 8 bases in the middle. This CDR3 region has 14 residues. Germline V gene lookup returns CDR1 LNHDA and CDR2 SQIVND (reference sequence). Here the CDR3 reads CASSIDPDDSPLHF. The DNA of the CDR3 is TGTGCCAGTAGTATAGATCCAGACGATTCACCCCTCCACTTT.

The CDR3 nucleotides are TGTGCCAGCAGCTTTGGACAGGGAGGGGCTGAAGCTTTCTTT. Amino acids: CASSFGQGGAEAFF. This rearrangement joins TRBV7-9 to TRBJ1-1, with 8 bases lining up with TRBD1. V lost 3 bases, J lost 6 bases, and 6 bases stayed unmatched. This CDR3 is 14 amino acids long. Germline CDR1 and CDR2: SEHNR and FQNEAQ (reference sequence).

This chain connects TRBV18 to TRBJ1-5; D unclear. V lost 2 bases and J 4 bases, leaving 12 bases between the germline ends. Per the germline V gene, CDR1 is KGHSH and CDR2 is LQKENI. The CDR3 has 15 residues. The CDR3 coding sequence is TGTGCCAGCTCACCAGATCTGGGGATGAATCAGCCCCAGCATTTT. The encoded protein is CASSPDLGMNQPQHF.

This sequence joins TRBV7-3 and TRBJ1-1, with 9 bases lining up with TRBD1. Germline CDR1 SGHTA, CDR2 FQGTGA. The CDR3 runs to 17 residues. After removal of 2 bases from V and 3 bases from J, the junction contained 10 bases not matched to a gene. The CDR3: CASSLVPGQGTDTEAFF. CDR3 nucleotides: TGTGCCAGCAGCTTAGTTCCGGGACAGGGCACGGACACTGAAGCTTTCTTT.

This clone was counted once. The chain is built from TRBV5-1 and TRBJ2-3; D gene uncertain. In germline, CDR1 is SGHRS, CDR2 YFSETQ. The CDR3 runs to 15 residues. Between the trimmed V and J ends, which lost 5 bases and 2 bases, there was a span of 15 bases. CDR3 sequence reads: CASSLGPPSTDTQYF. For the CDR3, the DNA is TGCGCCAGCAGTCTTGGTCCACCCTCCACAGATACGCAGTATTTT.

This rearrangement joins TRBV7-8 to TRBJ2-3; no firm D call. Germline-derived CDR1 and CDR2 are SGHVS and FQNEAQ. Trimming removed 2 bases at V and 5 bases at J, with 17 bases between. The CDR3 contains 16 residues. CDR3 in DNA: TGTGCCAGCAGCTTATGGATGGGCTATTCTCTAGATACGCAGTATTTT. This codes for CASSLWMGYSLDTQYF.

V usage is TRBV18 and J usage is TRBJ1-3; no firm D call. Trimming pared 2 bases from V and 0 bases from J, leaving 14 bases between. Looked up from germline, CDR1 is KGHSH and CDR2 is LQKENI. The CDR3 contains 17 residues. CDR3 bases: TGTGCCAGCTCACCAGATCCCCTGAGTAGCTCTGGAAACACCATATATTTT. This translates into CASSPDPLSSSGNTIYF.

This chain joins TRBV5-4 and TRBJ2-3; TRBD1 aligns across 7 bases. The CDR3 runs 15 residues. Germline assignment: CDR1 SGHNT and CDR2 YYREEE (reference sequence). V shed 3 bases, J shed 3 bases, and the junction held 7 bases outside the gene matches. The CDR3 region is CASSSRQGRTDTQYF. The DNA of the CDR3 is TGTGCCAGCAGCTCACGACAGGGAAGGACAGATACGCAGTATTTT. Using reference TRBV5-4 and TRBJ2-3 for the parts outside the CDR3, the full variable domain is ETGVTQSPTHLIKTRGQQVTLRCSSQSGHNTVSWYQQALGQGPQFIFQYYREEENGRGNFPPRFSGLQFPNYSSELNVNALELDDSALYLCASSSRQGRTDTQYFGPGTRLTVL.

The chain is built from TRBV2 and TRBJ2-7; 7 bases map to TRBD1. Germline V gene data show CDR1 as SNHLY and CDR2 as FYNNEI. The CDR3 runs 13 residues. V trimming: 6 bases; J trimming: 3 bases; junction bases outside the gene matches: 5. CDR3 DNA: TGTGCCAGCAGGTTGGCAGGGGGCTACGAGCAGTACTTC. Its protein product is CASRLAGGYEQYF. Looking up the rest from reference TRBV2 and TRBJ2-7 gives the full variable domain: EPEVTQTPSHQVTQMGQEVILRCVPISNHLYFYWYRQILGQKVEFLVSFYNNEISEKSEIFDDQFSVERPDGSNFTLKIRSTKLEDSAMYFCASRLAGGYEQYFGPGTRLTVT.

This clone came up a few times. The V and J genes are TRBV4-2 and TRBJ2-1; 10 nucleotides line up with TRBD2. The junction had 7 bases not matched to a gene; V was cut back by 2 bases and J by 6 bases. Germline V gene lookup returns CDR1 LGHNA and CDR2 YNFKEQ. The CDR3 spans 16 residues. The CDR3 is CASSQPTSGMVNEQFF. In DNA, the CDR3 is TGTGCCAGCAGCCAACCAACTAGCGGGATGGTCAATGAGCAGTTCTTC.

This chain links TRBV18 with TRBJ2-1; the match to TRBD2 covers 9 bases. Looked up from germline, CDR1 is KGHSH and CDR2 is LQKENI. The CDR3 spans 16 residues. The junction had 4 bases not matched to a gene; V was cut back by 1 base and J by 3 bases. The CDR3 sequence: CASSPRGTSYYNEQFF. The CDR3, as DNA: TGTGCCAGCTCACCACGGGGGACTAGCTACTACAATGAGCAGTTCTTC.

The V call is TRBV19, the J call TRBJ2-1; 12 bases align to TRBD2. V trimming: 5 bases; J trimming: 1 base; junction bases outside the gene matches: 6. This CDR3 contains 17 residues. Per germline, CDR1 LNHDA and CDR2 SQIVND (reference sequence). The CDR3: CASSLTTSGRSYNEQFF. The CDR3 bases are TGTGCCAGTAGTTTGACGACTAGCGGGAGATCCTACAATGAGCAGTTCTTC.

The chain recombines TRBV19 with TRBJ1-2; a possible D gene is TRBD1 (5 bases). The CDR3 consists of 13 residues. The germline V gene encodes CDR1 LNHDA and CDR2 SQIVND (reference sequence). Trimming took 6 bases from V and 4 from J, leaving 12 bases between them. CDR3 amino acids: CASSSGAFYGYTF. The CDR3 DNA reads TGTGCCAGTAGCAGCGGGGCTTTCTATGGCTACACCTTC.

The V call is TRBV6-5, the J call TRBJ1-1; the match to TRBD1 covers 7 bases. The germline CDR1 and CDR2 sequences are MNHEY and SVGAGI. The CDR3 loop spans 13 amino acids. With V trimmed by 8 bases and J by 4 bases, 7 bases remained unmatched. DNA for the CDR3: TGTGCCAGCCTACGACAGGGACGCACTGAAGCTTTCTTT. Residues: CASLRQGRTEAFF.